This T cell receptor beta chain was profiled in a study of PD-1 blockade in mismatch repair-deficient tumors. Time point given: 10-day in vitro stimulation with candidate neoantigen peptide 5. All patients were mismatch repair deficient, assessed by either PCR or immunohistochemistry. Seven or eight ELISpot-reactive neoantigen peptides each drove a roughly ten-day in vitro stimulation. In the case of this clone: Its specificity is not known.

Points from the study as a whole: Tumor-resident clones, often absent from pretreatment blood, expanded after pembrolizumab and then contracted. Three of seven peptides expanded clones, giving 142 unique blood TCRs.

Trimming removed 0 bases at V and 1 base at J, with 1 base between. Germline V lookup: CDR1 SQVTM, CDR2 ANQGSEA. This CDR3 is 11 amino acids long. Assay used: immunoSEQ multiplex PCR; TCRdb lists only in-frame clones, some missing. The sample lists about 15,000 clones, under 85% seen once, with approximately 9.9% in the top ten. The gene calls are TRBV29-1 and TRBJ2-7; D gene uncertain. The receptor was isolated from an adult with mismatch repair-deficient cancer. The source material was cells cultured in vitro, sampled from a patient treated with pembrolizumab. In DNA, the CDR3 is TGCAGCGTTGAAGAGTCCTACGAGCAGTACTTC. Amino acid sequence: CSVEESYEQYF.